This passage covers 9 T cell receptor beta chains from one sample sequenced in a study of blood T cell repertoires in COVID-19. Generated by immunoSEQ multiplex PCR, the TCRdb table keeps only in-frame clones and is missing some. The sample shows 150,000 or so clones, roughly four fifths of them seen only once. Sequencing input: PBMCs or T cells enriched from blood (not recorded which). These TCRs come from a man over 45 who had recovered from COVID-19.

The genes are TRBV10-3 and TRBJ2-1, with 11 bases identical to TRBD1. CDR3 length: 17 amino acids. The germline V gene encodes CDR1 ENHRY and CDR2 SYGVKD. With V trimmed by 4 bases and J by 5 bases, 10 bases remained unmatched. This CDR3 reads CAISALGTGGTNNEQFF. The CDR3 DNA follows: TGTGCCATCAGTGCCCTTGGGACAGGGGGTACCAACAATGAGCAGTTCTTC.

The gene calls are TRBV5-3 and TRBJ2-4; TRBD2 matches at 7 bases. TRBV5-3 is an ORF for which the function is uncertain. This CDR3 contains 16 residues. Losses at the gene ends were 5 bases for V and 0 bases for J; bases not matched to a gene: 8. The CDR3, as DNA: TGTGCCAGAAGTCGCGGGCCGGGGGGAGCCAAAAACATTCAGTACTTC. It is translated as CARSRGPGGAKNIQYF.

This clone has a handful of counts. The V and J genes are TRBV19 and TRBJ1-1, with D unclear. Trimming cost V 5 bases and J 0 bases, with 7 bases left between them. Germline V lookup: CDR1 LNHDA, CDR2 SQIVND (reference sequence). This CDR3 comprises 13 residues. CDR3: CASSVAVNTEAFF. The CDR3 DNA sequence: TGTGCCAGTAGTGTGGCAGTGAACACTGAAGCTTTCTTT.

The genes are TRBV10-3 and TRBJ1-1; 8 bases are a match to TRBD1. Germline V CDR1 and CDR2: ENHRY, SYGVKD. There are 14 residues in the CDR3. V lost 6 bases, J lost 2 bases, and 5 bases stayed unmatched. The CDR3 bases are TGTGCCATCAGAGCGACAGGGGCAAACACTGAAGCTTTCTTT. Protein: CAIRATGANTEAFF.

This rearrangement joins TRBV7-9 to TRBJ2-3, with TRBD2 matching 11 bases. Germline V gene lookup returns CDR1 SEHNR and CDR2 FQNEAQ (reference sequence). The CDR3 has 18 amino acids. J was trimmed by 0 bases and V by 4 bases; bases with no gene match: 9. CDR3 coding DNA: TGTGCCAGCAGCTGGCTAGCGGGGGGCCTTACTAGCACAGATACGCAGTATTTT. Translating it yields CASSWLAGGLTSTDTQYF.

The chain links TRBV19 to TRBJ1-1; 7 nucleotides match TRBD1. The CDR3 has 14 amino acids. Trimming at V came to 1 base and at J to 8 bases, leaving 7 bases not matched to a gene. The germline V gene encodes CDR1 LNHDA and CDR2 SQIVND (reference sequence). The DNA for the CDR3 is TGTGCCAGTAGTATAGGATCAGGGGGGAACGAAGCTTTCTTT. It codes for CASSIGSGGNEAFF.

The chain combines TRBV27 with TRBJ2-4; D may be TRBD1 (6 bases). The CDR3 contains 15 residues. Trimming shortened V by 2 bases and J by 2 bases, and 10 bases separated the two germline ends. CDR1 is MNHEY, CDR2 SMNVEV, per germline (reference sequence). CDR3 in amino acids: CASSLLQGSKNIQYF. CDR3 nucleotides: TGTGCCAGCAGTTTACTTCAGGGGTCCAAAAACATTCAGTACTTC.

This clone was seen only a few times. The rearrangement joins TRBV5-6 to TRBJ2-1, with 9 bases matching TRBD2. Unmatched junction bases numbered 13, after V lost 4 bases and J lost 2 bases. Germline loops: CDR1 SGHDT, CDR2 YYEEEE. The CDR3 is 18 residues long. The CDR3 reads CASSELGGGGAAYNEQFF. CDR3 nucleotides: TGTGCCAGCAGCGAACTCGGCGGCGGGGGGGCCGCCTACAATGAGCAGTTCTTC. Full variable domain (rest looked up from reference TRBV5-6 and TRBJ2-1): DAGVTQSPTHLIKTRGQQVTLRCSPKSGHDTVSWYQQALGQGPQFIFQYYEEEERQRGNFPDRFSGHQFPNYSSELNVNALLLGDSALYLCASSELGGGGAAYNEQFFGPGTRLTVL.

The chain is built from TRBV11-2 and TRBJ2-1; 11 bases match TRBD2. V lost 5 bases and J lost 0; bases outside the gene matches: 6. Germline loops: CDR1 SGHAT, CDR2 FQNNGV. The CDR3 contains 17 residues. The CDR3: CASSVGLAESSYNEQFF. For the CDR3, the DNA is TGTGCCAGCAGCGTGGGACTAGCGGAGAGCTCCTACAATGAGCAGTTCTTC.